The 16 T cell receptor beta chains below come from one sample, sequenced in a study of cytomegalovirus exposure and HLA in healthy donors. PCR employed 60 Vbeta and 13 Jbeta primers. Measured with immunoSEQ multiplex PCR; TCRdb has only the in-frame clones, and not every one. The sample lists 70,000 to 95,000 clones; roughly 60% were seen once. Sequenced: PBMCs. The source of these receptors is a woman aged 25 to 45 in good health and CMV-seropositive.

This clone occurred a few times. The CDR3 sequence is CASSLLSSGGASDTQYF. DNA for the CDR3: TGTGCCAGCAGCTTATTATCCAGCGGGGGGGCGTCGGATACGCAGTATTTT. The rearrangement joins TRBV7-9 to TRBJ2-3; 10 positions match TRBD2. This CDR3 has 17 residues. V shed 2 bases and J 6 bases; nucleotides not matched to a gene: 11. In germline, CDR1 is SEHNR, CDR2 FQNEAQ (reference sequence).

The CDR3 DNA is TGCGCCAGCAGCCAAGGTGGACAGACCCTAGTTGAAGCTTTCTTT. It codes for CASSQGGQTLVEAFF. The rearrangement joins TRBV4-1 to TRBJ1-1; a weak D match, TRBD1 (6 bases). The CDR3 has 15 residues. The germline gives CDR1 MGHRA, CDR2 YSYEKL. With 1 base removed from V and 7 bases from J, the gap between germline ends came to 16 bases.

The CDR3 is CASSSGQTGNTIYF. The CDR3 coding sequence is TGTGCCAGCAGTTCAGGACAGACTGGAAACACCATATATTTT. V and J are TRBV6-6 and TRBJ1-3; possibly TRBD1 for D (6 bases). V lost 4 bases, J lost 2 bases, and 9 bases lay in between. This CDR3 has 14 residues. In germline, CDR1 is MNHNY, CDR2 SVGAGI (reference sequence).

The chain uses TRBV5-1 and TRBJ2-2; 10 bases agree with TRBD2. Per the germline V gene, CDR1 is SGHRS and CDR2 is YFSETQ. The V segment lost 4 bases and the J segment 5 bases; nucleotides outside the gene matches: 5. CDR3 length equals 15 residues. For the CDR3, the DNA is TGCGCCAGCAGCGCTAGCGGGGGAAGTACCGGGGAGCTGTTTTTT. Translated, it gives CASSASGGSTGELFF.

V is TRBV9 and J is TRBJ2-3; 8 bases are a match to TRBD2. Germline V CDR1 and CDR2: SGDLS, YYNGEE. CDR3 length: 16 residues. J was trimmed by 4 bases and V by 1 base; bases with no gene match: 8. This chain's CDR3 is CASSVRYGGAPDTQYF. Written as DNA, the CDR3 is TGTGCCAGCAGCGTACGGTACGGGGGGGCCCCAGATACGCAGTATTTT.

The genes are TRBV7-9 and TRBJ2-7, with TRBD2 identical over 7 bases. The CDR3 contains 13 residues. V trimming: 6 bases; J trimming: 6 bases; junction bases outside the gene matches: 8. Germline V CDR1 and CDR2: SEHNR, FQNEAQ (reference sequence). In DNA, the CDR3 is TGTGCCAGCAGGCTCGCAGCGGGGAGCGAGCAGTACTTC. It is translated as CASRLAAGSEQYF.

The gene calls are TRBV18 and TRBJ1-2; 12 bases are shared with TRBD1. V shed 3 bases and J 8 bases; nucleotides not matched to a gene: 7. Germline CDR1 KGHSH, CDR2 LQKENI. The CDR3 spans 15 residues. The CDR3 region is CASSPGTGGDGGYTF. The CDR3 DNA follows: TGTGCCAGCTCACCCGGGACAGGGGGCGACGGCGGCTACACCTTC.

The genes are TRBV5-1 and TRBJ1-3, with D maybe TRBD1 (5 bases). CDR3 length: 17 residues. The V end lost 1 base, the J end lost 3 bases, and 17 bases lay between the germline ends. Germline lookup yields CDR1 SGHRS and CDR2 YFSETQ. The CDR3 bases are TGCGCCAGCAGCTTGTATGTGGAGGGGTCTCGTGGAAACACCATATATTTT. Translating it yields CASSLYVEGSRGNTIYF.

Only a few counts were recorded for this clone. This chain joins TRBV4-2 and TRBJ2-5; 10 bases are a match to TRBD2. The germline gives CDR1 LGHNA, CDR2 YNFKEQ. J gave up 2 bases and V 3 bases, and 6 bases lay outside the gene matches. CDR3 length equals 16 residues. CDR3 loop: CASSHNILAGQETQYF. Here the CDR3 DNA reads TGTGCCAGCAGCCACAATATACTAGCGGGGCAAGAGACCCAGTACTTC.

The CDR3 spells CASSKLKRGRGKNIQYF. Here the CDR3 DNA reads TGTGCCAGCAGCAAGCTAAAAAGGGGGCGAGGCAAAAACATTCAGTACTTC. This chain connects TRBV21-1 to TRBJ2-4; TRBD1, the table's D call, lacks a check against the DNA. TRBV21-1 is termed a pseudogene. The CDR3 is 17 residues long.

The chain is built from TRBV18 and TRBJ1-2; 7 nucleotides line up with TRBD1. The CDR3 length is 13 residues. Germline V gene sequence: CDR1 KGHSH, CDR2 LQKENI. Losses at the gene ends were 5 bases for V and 2 bases for J; bases not matched to a gene: 2. CDR3 sequence (DNA): TGTGCCAGCTCATTACAGGGGAACTATGGCTACACCTTC. It translates to CASSLQGNYGYTF. Using reference TRBV18 and TRBJ1-2 for the parts outside the CDR3, the full variable domain is NAGVMQNPRHLVRRRGQEARLRCSPMKGHSHVYWYRQLPEEGLKFMVYLQKENIIDESGMPKERFSAEFPKEGPSILRIQQVVRGDSAAYFCASSLQGNYGYTFGSGTRLTVV.

This clone has more than one count but fewer than ten. The chain uses TRBV7-6 and TRBJ1-6, with 9 bases lining up with TRBD1. Germline-derived CDR1 and CDR2 are SGHVS and FNYEAQ. Trimming at V came to 5 bases and at J to 10 bases, leaving 9 bases not matched to a gene. The CDR3 has 15 amino acids. The CDR3 bases are TGTGCCAGCAGCCTGGGGACAGGGTCGGAATCACCCCTCCACTTT. Its translation is CASSLGTGSESPLHF.

This clone has just a few counts. The V gene is TRBV30, the J gene TRBJ1-5; a weak D match, TRBD1 (6 bases). The V gene's germline CDR1 is GTSNPN and CDR2 SVGIG (reference sequence). Trimming took off 5 bases at V and 6 bases at J, with 20 bases between the two ends. CDR3 length: 15 amino acids. The CDR3 DNA sequence: TGTGCCTGGTCCACGATAGGGGGTAAGAGTCAGCCCCAGCATTTT. It translates to CAWSTIGGKSQPQHF.

The count of this clone is one. V and J are TRBV5-1 and TRBJ2-2; a possible D gene is TRBD1 (5 bases). CDR3 length: 15 residues. Trimming pared 0 bases from V and 1 base from J, leaving 7 bases between. Germline CDR1 SGHRS, CDR2 YFSETQ. The CDR3 sequence: CASSLGTGNTGELFF. Here the CDR3 DNA reads TGCGCCAGCAGCTTGGGTACAGGGAACACCGGGGAGCTGTTTTTT.

The chain couples TRBV7-8 to TRBJ2-1, with 12 nucleotides matching TRBD2. J gave up 7 bases and V 5 bases, and 6 bases lay outside the gene matches. Germline CDR1 SGHVS, CDR2 FQNEAQ. The length of the CDR3 is 15 residues. CDR3 DNA: TGTGCCAGCAGCGGTGGACTAGCGGGGTGGAATGAGCAGTTCTTC. Amino acid sequence: CASSGGLAGWNEQFF.

This clone was counted only a few times. The gene calls are TRBV7-2 and TRBJ2-4; D is unclear. This CDR3 is built from 14 residues. CDR1 and CDR2 from the germline V gene are SGHTA and FQGNSA. Trimming left V 3 bases short and J 8 bases short, with 14 bases between. The CDR3 loop reads CASSFTPTGDIQYF. The CDR3 DNA is TGTGCCAGCAGCTTCACCCCCACCGGAGACATTCAGTACTTC.